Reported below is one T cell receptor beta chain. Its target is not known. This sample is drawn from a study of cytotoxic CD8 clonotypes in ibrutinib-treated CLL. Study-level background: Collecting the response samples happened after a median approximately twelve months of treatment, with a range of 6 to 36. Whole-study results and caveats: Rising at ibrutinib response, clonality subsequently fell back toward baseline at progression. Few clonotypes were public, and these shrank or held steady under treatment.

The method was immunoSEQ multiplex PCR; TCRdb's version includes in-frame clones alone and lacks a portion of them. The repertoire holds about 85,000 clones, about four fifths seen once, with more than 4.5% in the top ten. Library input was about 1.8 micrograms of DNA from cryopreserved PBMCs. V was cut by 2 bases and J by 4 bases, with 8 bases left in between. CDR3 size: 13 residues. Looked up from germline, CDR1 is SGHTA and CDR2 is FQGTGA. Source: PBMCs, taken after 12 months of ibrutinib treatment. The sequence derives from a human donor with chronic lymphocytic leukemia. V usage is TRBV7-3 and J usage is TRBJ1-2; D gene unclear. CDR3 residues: CASSLSGSYGYTF. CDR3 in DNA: TGTGCCAGCAGCTTATCGGGGTCCTATGGCTACACCTTC.